This T cell receptor beta chain was sequenced during a study of cytomegalovirus exposure and HLA in healthy donors. Trimming left V 1 base short and J 2 bases short, with 14 bases between. The CDR3 is made up of 16 amino acids. Germline V CDR1 and CDR2: SGHDN, FVKESK. PCR involved 60 Vbeta and 13 Jbeta primers. Here immunoSEQ multiplex PCR was the method, and the copy in TCRdb shows in-frame clones only, minus some. The sample carries about 120,000 clones, 76% recorded once. This clone showed up just a few times. The specimen was PBMCs. The chain uses TRBV14 and TRBJ1-2; maybe TRBD1 (5 bases). The clonotype was recovered from a woman aged 40 to 55 in good health and CMV-seropositive. CDR3 nucleotide sequence: TGTGCCAGCAGCCAAGGGGGTCAGGGCGCGAACTATGGCTACACCTTC. It translates to CASSQGGQGANYGYTF.